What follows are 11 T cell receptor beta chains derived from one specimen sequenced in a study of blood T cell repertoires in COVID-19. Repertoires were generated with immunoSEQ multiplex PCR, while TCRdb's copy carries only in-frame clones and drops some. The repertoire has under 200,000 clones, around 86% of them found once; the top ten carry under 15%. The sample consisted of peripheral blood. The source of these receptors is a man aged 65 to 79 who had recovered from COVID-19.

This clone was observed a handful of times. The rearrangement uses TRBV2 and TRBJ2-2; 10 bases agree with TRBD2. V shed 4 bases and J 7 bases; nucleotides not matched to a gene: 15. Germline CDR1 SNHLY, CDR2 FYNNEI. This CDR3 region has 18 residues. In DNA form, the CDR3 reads TGTGCCAGCAGTGTCCTGAACCGGGCTAGCGGGAGAAGCGGGGAGCTGTTTTTT. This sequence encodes CASSVLNRASGRSGELFF.

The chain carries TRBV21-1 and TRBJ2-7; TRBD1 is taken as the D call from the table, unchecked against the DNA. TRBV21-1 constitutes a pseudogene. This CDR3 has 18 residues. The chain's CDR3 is CASSTKGRGQASSYEQYF. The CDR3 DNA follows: TGTGCCAGCAGCACAAAAGGGAGGGGACAGGCGAGCTCCTACGAGCAGTACTTC.

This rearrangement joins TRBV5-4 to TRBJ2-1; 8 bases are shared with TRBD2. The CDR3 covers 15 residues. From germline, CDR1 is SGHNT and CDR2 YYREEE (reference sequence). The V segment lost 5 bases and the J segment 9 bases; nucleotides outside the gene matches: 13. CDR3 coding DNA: TGTGCCAGCAGTTTAAAGAGCGGGAGCGGGAGTGAGCAGTTCTTC. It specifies CASSLKSGSGSEQFF. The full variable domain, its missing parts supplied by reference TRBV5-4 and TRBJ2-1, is ETGVTQSPTHLIKTRGQQVTLRCSSQSGHNTVSWYQQALGQGPQFIFQYYREEENGRGNFPPRFSGLQFPNYSSELNVNALELDDSALYLCASSLKSGSGSEQFFGPGTRLTVL.

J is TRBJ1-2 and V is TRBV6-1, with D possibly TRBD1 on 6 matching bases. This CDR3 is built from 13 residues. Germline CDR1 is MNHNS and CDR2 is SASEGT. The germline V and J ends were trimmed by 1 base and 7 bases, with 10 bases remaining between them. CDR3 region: CASSEGTELGYTF. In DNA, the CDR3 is TGTGCCAGCAGTGAAGGGACAGAACTTGGCTACACCTTC.

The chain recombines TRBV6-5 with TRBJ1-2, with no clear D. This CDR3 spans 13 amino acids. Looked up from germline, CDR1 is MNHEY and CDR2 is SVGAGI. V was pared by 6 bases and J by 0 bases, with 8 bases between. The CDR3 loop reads CASRHDSNYGYTF. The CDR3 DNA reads TGTGCCAGCAGGCATGACTCTAACTATGGCTACACCTTC.

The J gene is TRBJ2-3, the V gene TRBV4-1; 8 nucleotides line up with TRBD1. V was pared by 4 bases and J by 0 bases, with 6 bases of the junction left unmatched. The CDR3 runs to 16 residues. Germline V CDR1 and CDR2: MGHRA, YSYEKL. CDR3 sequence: CASSLGQDASTDTQYF. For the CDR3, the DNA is TGCGCCAGCAGCCTGGGACAGGACGCTAGCACAGATACGCAGTATTTT.

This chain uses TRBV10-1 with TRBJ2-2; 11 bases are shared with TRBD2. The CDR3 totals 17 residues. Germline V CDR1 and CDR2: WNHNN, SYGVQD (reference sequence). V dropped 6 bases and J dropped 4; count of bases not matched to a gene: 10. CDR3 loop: CASSASRGLAGTGELFF. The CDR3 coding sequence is TGCGCCAGCAGCGCTTCCCGAGGACTAGCGGGCACCGGGGAGCTGTTTTTT.

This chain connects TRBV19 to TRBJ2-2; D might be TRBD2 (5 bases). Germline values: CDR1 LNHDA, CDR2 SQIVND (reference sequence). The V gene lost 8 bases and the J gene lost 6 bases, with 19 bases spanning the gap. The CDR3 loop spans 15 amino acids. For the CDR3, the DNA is TGTGCCAGTCAGCGGCCCCCTAACCAAGCCGGGGAGCTGTTTTTT. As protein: CASQRPPNQAGELFF.

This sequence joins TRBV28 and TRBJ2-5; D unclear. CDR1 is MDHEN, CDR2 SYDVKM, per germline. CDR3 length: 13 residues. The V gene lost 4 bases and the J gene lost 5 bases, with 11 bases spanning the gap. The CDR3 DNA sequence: TGTGCCAGCAGTTCTAACCCCCGGGAGACCCAGTACTTC. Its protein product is CASSSNPRETQYF.

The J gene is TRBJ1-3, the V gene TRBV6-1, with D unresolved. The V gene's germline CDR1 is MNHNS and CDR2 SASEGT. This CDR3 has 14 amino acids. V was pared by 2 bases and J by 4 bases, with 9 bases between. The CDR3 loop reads CASSELWAGNTIYF. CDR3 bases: TGTGCCAGCAGTGAATTGTGGGCCGGAAACACCATATATTTT.

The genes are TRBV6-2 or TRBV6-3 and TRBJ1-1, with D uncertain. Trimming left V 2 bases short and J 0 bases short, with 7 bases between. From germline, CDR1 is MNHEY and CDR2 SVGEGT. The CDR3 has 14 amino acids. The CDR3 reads CASSYGRMNTEAFF. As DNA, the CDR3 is TGTGCCAGCAGTTACGGCAGGATGAACACTGAAGCTTTCTTT.